These 5 T cell receptor beta chains were all obtained from the same sample, sequenced in a study of blood T cell repertoires in COVID-19. Clones were sequenced by immunoSEQ multiplex PCR, and TCRdb holds only the in-frame ones, with some missing. The sample includes about 260,000 clones, about 84% of them seen just once. The sequenced sample consisted of PBMCs or T cells enriched from blood (not recorded which). All receptors derive from a woman between 45 and 60 years old who had recovered from COVID-19.

The chain joins TRBV9 to TRBJ2-7; perhaps TRBD1 as D (6 bases). Germline values: CDR1 SGDLS, CDR2 YYNGEE. Trimming removed 0 bases from V and 9 bases from J, with 10 bases in between. This CDR3 is built from 12 residues. The CDR3 reads CASSVGGGWQYF. The CDR3 region has the DNA TGTGCCAGCAGCGTAGGAGGGGGATGGCAGTACTTC.

The chain joins TRBV7-3 to TRBJ2-1; 8 bases align to TRBD2. This CDR3 has 15 residues. Germline CDR1 reads SGHTA; CDR2 reads FQGTGA. The ends lost 2 bases at V and 7 bases at J; junction bases unmatched: 7. This CDR3 reads CASSLRGTRVNEQFF. The CDR3 DNA reads TGTGCCAGCAGCTTACGGGGGACTAGGGTAAATGAGCAGTTCTTC.

This clone was counted many times. V and J are TRBV6-5 and TRBJ1-4; possibly TRBD1 for D (6 bases). The V gene's germline CDR1 is MNHEY and CDR2 SVGAGI. The CDR3 totals 15 residues. The V end was cut by 7 bases, the J end by 2 bases, with 14 bases between. CDR3 region: CASKVDRSTNEKLFF. As DNA, the CDR3 is TGTGCCAGCAAGGTGGACAGATCGACTAATGAAAAACTGTTTTTT.

This chain uses TRBV29-1 with TRBJ2-1; D is perhaps TRBD2 (6 bases). The germline CDR1 and CDR2 sequences are SQVTM and ANQGSEA. The CDR3 has 14 residues. Deletions cut 0 bases from V and 4 bases from J, with 10 bases between. The CDR3 nucleotides are TGCAGCGTTGAAGATTCTAGCGAGTACAATGAGCAGTTCTTC. This encodes CSVEDSSEYNEQFF.

The rearrangement joins TRBV3-1 (or the pseudogene TRBV3-2) to TRBJ1-4; D might be TRBD1 (5 bases). The CDR3 totals 14 residues. V was trimmed by 2 bases and J by 8 bases, leaving 12 bases between them. Germline V lookup: CDR1 LGHDT, CDR2 YNNKEL (reference sequence). CDR3 loop: CASSQRGSDEKLFF. CDR3 DNA sequence: TGTGCCAGCAGCCAAAGGGGATCCGACGAAAAACTGTTTTTT.